This entry concerns a single TCR delta chain. The antigen is not known. This likely reflects a read error, since a far larger clone is one base away. This same CDR3 is encoded by further DNA sequences in the sample. These data originate in a study of γδ T cells in repeated Plasmodium falciparum infection. Study-level points and caveats: Vdelta2-negative gammadelta repertoires appeared less diverse and less shared in Malian than Australian children.

Bulk repertoires came from Vgamma9/Vdelta2+ or Vdelta2-negative gammadelta T cells flow-sorted from PBMC. The CDR3 spans 20 residues. The germline V gene encodes CDR1 GEAIGNYY and CDR2 EKD. V lost 2 bases and J 0 bases, leaving 27 bases between the germline ends. TCRdb re-called clones from the multiplex PCR reads using CATT. The sample has 40,000 to 55,000 delta-chain clones, more than 1.5% seen once; the top ten hold less than 30%. The chain has TRDV2 and TRDJ1; D may be TRDD3 (5 bases). As TCRdb names no J gene, one was assigned here on the basis of a DNA match to germline. The sequenced sample consisted of gamma-delta T cells from blood. The TCR was taken from a pool of human donors (malaria-infected and uninfected, not separated). The CDR3 is CACDRLLGDSLDRHTDKLIF. CDR3 sequence (DNA): TGTGCCTGTGACAGACTGCTGGGAGATTCGCTAGACCGACACACCGATAAACTCATCTTT.